These T cell receptor beta chains were read from a single sample in a study of T cell clones after liver transplantation. Assay used: immunoSEQ multiplex PCR; TCRdb lists only in-frame clones, some missing. The profile shows around 110,000 clones, about nine tenths of them singletons. The input for sequencing was CD4+ T cells from blood, taken 12 months after liver transplant. The source is a human patient who received a liver transplant. Some T cells may trace back to the graft donor. Each CDR3 is given with its conserved first and last residue. The D gene is left open where the match is weak. The listing skips clone size in some rows; elsewhere it reads once, few, many or a size class.

TGTGCCAGCAGTCAGGGGATGGGGACTGAAGCTTTCTTT CASSQGMGTEAFF TRBJ1-1 . TRBV6-5 .
TGTGCCAGCAGGTACAGGGTTACTGTGCCGACAGATACGCAGTATTTT CASRYRVTVPTDTQYF TRBJ2-3 . TRBV14 .
TGTGCCAGCAGCTTAAGACAAGAGACCCAGTACTTC CASSLRQETQYF TRBJ2-5 . TRBV7-2 .
TGTGCCAGCAGCCCTGACAGGGTAGCCTACGAGCAGTACTTC CASSPDRVAYEQYF TRBJ2-7 . TRBV11-2 TRBD1
TGTGCCAGCAGCTCTCTCGTGGGGGCAACAGATACGCAGTATTTT CASSSLVGATDTQYF TRBJ2-3 . TRBV11-1 .
TGTGCCTGGACCGCTAGACAGGGGGGGTTGTTACATACGCAGTATTTT CAWTARQGGLLHTQYF TRBJ2-3 . TRBV30 TRBD1
TGTGCCAGCAGTTACTCGGAAGGCGGTGGCTACACCTTC CASSYSEGGGYTF TRBJ1-2 . TRBV6-6 .
TGCGCCAGCAGCCAGGCGAAGACTAGCGGGAAGACAGATACGCAGTATTTT CASSQAKTSGKTDTQYF TRBJ2-3 . TRBV4-3 TRBD2
TGTGCCAGCAACGGCGGAGGAGGGAGAAACATTCAGTACTTC CASNGGGGRNIQYF TRBJ2-4 . TRBV28 .
TGTGCCAGCAGCTTTTGCGGGCAGTACTTC CASSFCGQYF TRBJ2-7 . TRBV6-4 .
TGTGCCAGCAGCCTGACTAGATATACAGATACGCAGTATTTT CASSLTRYTDTQYF TRBJ2-3 . TRBV5-4 .
TGTGCCATCAGTGAAGGGACAGGGTCAGATACGCAGTATTTT CAISEGTGSDTQYF TRBJ2-3 . TRBV10-3 TRBD1
TGTGCCAGCAGCCAATCTTACAGCCAAGAGACCCAGTACTTC CASSQSYSQETQYF TRBJ2-5 . TRBV16 .
TGCGCCAGCAGCTTGGGAGGGAGCCACACCGGGGAGCTGTTTTTT CASSLGGSHTGELFF TRBJ2-2 . TRBV5-1 .
TGCGCCAGCAGCTTGAGTCCCATGGCTTCTGGGGAGCTGTTTTTT CASSLSPMASGELFF TRBJ2-2 once TRBV5-1 .
TGTGCCAGCAGCTCTCTGGGACGTTTCCAAGAGACCCAGTACTTC CASSSLGRFQETQYF TRBJ2-5 . TRBV5-6 .
TGTGCCAGCAGCGATGTACTCCCCGGGACAGGGGGCCTCCACGAGCAGTACTTC CASSDVLPGTGGLHEQYF TRBJ2-7 . TRBV7-6 TRBD1
TGTGCCAGCAGTTACTCGACGAATAATCAGCCCCAGCATTTT CASSYSTNNQPQHF TRBJ1-5 . TRBV6-6 .
TGTGCCAGCAGCTCCGGGGCTAGCGGGAGTGCGGGGGGCTACGAGCAGTACTTC CASSSGASGSAGGYEQYF TRBJ2-7 . TRBV7-8 TRBD2
TGTGCCAGCAGCTTAGTTGCGAAGGGGTCGCCCCAGCATTTT CASSLVAKGSPQHF TRBJ1-5 once TRBV7-8 .
TGTGCCAGCAGCGCCAGCATGGGGGGCAATCAGCCCCAGCATTTT CASSASMGGNQPQHF TRBJ1-5 . TRBV28 .
TGTGCCAGTAGCCCCATAGGGGGATCCTACAATGAGCAGTTCTTC CASSPIGGSYNEQFF TRBJ2-1 . TRBV19 .
TGCAGCGCCGGCACTGGGGGCAGCTATGGCTACACCTTC CSAGTGGSYGYTF TRBJ1-2 . TRBV29-1 .
TGTGCCAGCAGCCCTGGAGCGGGAGGGCGGCAGTTCTTC CASSPGAGGRQFF TRBJ2-1 . TRBV5-6 TRBD2
TGCAGTGCTATAGGGGAGTCGGGCTACACCTTC CSAIGESGYTF TRBJ1-2 . TRBV20-1 .
TGCGCCAGCAGCCAAGAAGGGGGACTAGCGATCAATGAGCAGTTCTTC CASSQEGGLAINEQFF TRBJ2-1 . TRBV4-3 TRBD2
TGTGCCAGCAGCATCGCCCAGGGCCCCTCCTACGAGCAGTACTTC CASSIAQGPSYEQYF TRBJ2-7 . TRBV7-8 .
TGTGCCAGCAGCCAATTGGGGGGCTCCGTCCTTAGAAATCAGCCCCAGCATTTT CASSQLGGSVLRNQPQHF TRBJ1-5 . TRBV4-2 .
TGTGCCATCAGTGAGTCGACTAGCGGCAGTCGAGATACGCAGTATTTT CAISESTSGSRDTQYF TRBJ2-3 . TRBV10-3 TRBD2
TGTGCCAGCTCAAGATCCGGGACAGAAATTGGGCTTACAACGTACAATGAGCAGTTCTTC CASSRSGTEIGLTTYNEQFF TRBJ2-1 . TRBV18 TRBD1
TGTGCCAGCTCACCCACATTTCTCACTGAAGCTTTCTTT CASSPTFLTEAFF TRBJ1-1 . TRBV18 .
TGTGCCAGTAGTTCACAGGGTTTTAGGGACGAGCAGTACTTC CASSSQGFRDEQYF TRBJ2-7 . TRBV19 .
TGTGCCAGCACCAGGGACAGGCTTGGCTACACCTTC CASTRDRLGYTF TRBJ1-2 . TRBV28 TRBD1
TGTGCCAGCAAAAACAGGCCCCCTAATGAAAAACTGTTTTTT CASKNRPPNEKLFF TRBJ1-4 . TRBV28 .
TGTGCCAGCATTGCTAACCCGAGCTCCTACGAGCAGTACTTC CASIANPSSYEQYF TRBJ2-7 . TRBV6-6 .
TGTGCCAGCAGCCTGTCTAGGGCCGTGGAGACCCAGTACTTC CASSLSRAVETQYF TRBJ2-5 . TRBV7-2 .
TGCGCCAGCAGCCAGACAGGATCCTACGAGCAGTACTTC CASSQTGSYEQYF TRBJ2-7 few TRBV4-3 .
TGTGCCAGCAGCCGAGTGACCGGGACACGGGGCCACGAGCAGTACTTC CASSRVTGTRGHEQYF TRBJ2-7 . TRBV11-2 .
TGTGCCAGCAGTCCCCGGCCAACACAAGAGACCCAGTACTTC CASSPRPTQETQYF TRBJ2-5 . TRBV27 .
TGTGCCAGCAGCTTAAGGGGAGGGCCGGGAGATACGCAGTATTTT CASSLRGGPGDTQYF TRBJ2-3 . TRBV7-2 TRBD2
TGTGCCAGCAGTATGCGGGAGTACAATGAGCAGTTCTTC CASSMREYNEQFF TRBJ2-1 . TRBV7-8 TRBD2
TGTGCCACCAGCAGGGACAGGGGACCCGAGCAGTACTTC CATSRDRGPEQYF TRBJ2-7 few TRBV15 TRBD1
TGCGCCAGCAGCGTTCCCCTCACAGGGCCAAGGAAGAACACCGGGGAGCTGTTTTTT CASSVPLTGPRKNTGELFF TRBJ2-2 once TRBV10-1 .
TGCAGTGTCCGGGATTCCCGGGCCCAGTACTTC CSVRDSRAQYF TRBJ2-5 . TRBV20-1 .
TGTGCCAGTAGCCCTGGGACAGGGTTTCGAGAGACCCAGTACTTC CASSPGTGFRETQYF TRBJ2-5 . TRBV19 TRBD1
TGTGCCAGCAGTTACTCCGGGAGTTTGACAGATACGCAGTATTTT CASSYSGSLTDTQYF TRBJ2-3 . TRBV6-5 .
TGTGCCAGTACCCTCCGAGTGGCCGACTATAGCAATCAGCCCCAGCATTTT CASTLRVADYSNQPQHF TRBJ1-5 . TRBV19 .
TGTGCCAGCAGCCAAGGGGCCCGACAGGGCGAGGAGACCCAGTACTTC CASSQGARQGEETQYF TRBJ2-5 . TRBV4-2 TRBD1
TGTGCCAGCAGGGTAGTCCAAGAGACCCAGTACTTC CASRVVQETQYF TRBJ2-5 . TRBV2 .
TGTGCCAGCAGCTCCCGGGACTCTGAAAAACTGTTTTTT CASSSRDSEKLFF TRBJ1-4 . TRBV5-4 .
TGTGCCAGCAGTGAAGTAGCGGGAAAGAGGGCCGGGGAGCTGTTTTTT CASSEVAGKRAGELFF TRBJ2-2 . TRBV6-1 TRBD2
TGTGCCAGCAGCTTAGGTTTACAGGGTGCGGAGACCCAGTACTTC CASSLGLQGAETQYF TRBJ2-5 . TRBV7-8 .
TGTGCCAGCAGCTCCGGGGGAAGACCAACCGGGGAGCTGTTTTTT CASSSGGRPTGELFF TRBJ2-2 . TRBV7-8 .